This T cell receptor beta chain appears in the sequencing data of a study of PD-1 blockade in classical Hodgkin lymphoma. Sequencing used immunoSEQ multiplex PCR; TCRdb keeps in-frame clones, though not all of them. The sample comprises tens of thousands of clones, approximately 94% of which are singletons, and 6.5% to 8% rests with the top ten. Each patient's relapse followed autologous stem cell transplantation, and brentuximab vedotin exposure varied. Progressive disease, partial response or complete response was each patient's best response. The CDR3 has 13 residues. Germline V CDR1 and CDR2: SGDLS, YYNGEE. Trimming shortened V by 0 bases and J by 4 bases, and 6 bases separated the two germline ends. In regard to this clone: The antigen is not known.

General study points: Relapsed/refractory patients reportedly had the lowest baseline TCR diversity, below newly diagnosed patients, who were below healthy donors. Those achieving complete response showed baseline diversity like newly diagnosed patients. Factors driving the repertoire differences, possibly disease activity or prior therapy, remain undefined.

The rearrangement joins TRBV9 to TRBJ2-3; D gene uncertain. Sample: peripheral blood mononuclear cells (PBMCs), taken at baseline. The source of this sequence is a human donor with classical Hodgkin lymphoma. Written as DNA, the CDR3 is TGTGCCAGCAGCGTAGAGAGCGCAGATACGCAGTATTTT. It codes for CASSVESADTQYF. The full variable domain, with the rest looked up from reference TRBV9 and TRBJ2-3, is DSGVTQTPKHLITATGQRVTLRCSPRSGDLSVYWYQQSLDQGLQFLIQYYNGEERAKGNILERFSAQQFPDLHSELNLSSLELGDSALYFCASSVESADTQYFGPGTRLTVL.